These 11 T cell receptor beta chains share one sample of origin, sequenced in a study of T cells after yellow fever vaccination. TCRdb reprocessed the 5' RACE reads with MiXCR, giving one entry per CDR3 protein. The sample shows approximately 120,000 distinct CDR3 sequences, under 8.5% of them seen only once. Sequenced here: CD4+ T cells sorted from PBMCs, sampled 9 to 10 days after the first yellow fever vaccination. Source of these receptors: a man younger than 35 who received the YFV17D yellow fever vaccine.

In this sample, this clonotype turned up many times. The rearrangement uses TRBV10-2 and TRBJ2-7; D remains unclear. V lost 4 bases and J lost 7, with 11 bases in between. The CDR3 is made up of 12 amino acids. The germline V gene encodes CDR1 WSHSY and CDR2 SAAADI. The CDR3 reads CASSGSYAEQYV. CDR3 nucleotide sequence: TGCGCCAGCAGTGGTAGCTATGCTGAGCAGTACGTC.

This clonotype was recorded many times. The V gene is TRBV7-2, the J gene TRBJ1-1; D gene unclear. The length of the CDR3 is 13 residues. V lost 1 base to trimming and J lost 10 bases, with 13 bases between them. Looked up from germline, CDR1 is SGHTA and CDR2 is FQGNSA. The CDR3 reads CASSLDPRPGAFF. The CDR3 DNA follows: TGTGCCAGCAGCTTAGATCCCAGGCCAGGAGCTTTCTTT.

There are many counts of this clonotype. In DNA, the CDR3 is TGTGCCAGCAGCTTATCCCAGGGTATCGCCTACGAGCAGTACTTC. Translated, it gives CASSLSQGIAYEQYF. The chain couples TRBV7-2 to TRBJ2-7; D might be TRBD1 (5 bases). This CDR3 contains 15 residues. Trimming cost V 2 bases and J 2 bases, with 13 bases left between them. Germline CDR1 reads SGHTA; CDR2 reads FQGNSA.

This clonotype appeared many times. This rearrangement joins TRBV12-3 or TRBV12-4 to TRBJ2-3; TRBD1 matches 7 bases. V was pared by 7 bases and J by 4 bases, with 5 bases of the junction left unmatched. The CDR3 contains 13 residues. CDR3: CASTRQGSDTQYF. Written as DNA, the CDR3 is TGTGCCAGCACTCGACAGGGCTCAGATACGCAGTATTTT.

This clonotype was observed at least ten times. The gene calls are TRBV23-1 and TRBJ2-3; 13 positions match TRBD2. TRBV23-1 is an ORF for which the function is uncertain. This CDR3 comprises 20 residues. The V gene end was trimmed by 4 bases and the J gene end by 2 bases; junction bases not matched to a gene: 15. CDR3 coding DNA: TGCGCCAGCAGTCGCTTGGGACTAGCGGGGCCGCTAAGATTCACAGATACGCAGTATTTT. Translated: CASSRLGLAGPLRFTDTQYF.

The table lists this clonotype with many counts. V gene TRBV3-1 combines with J gene TRBJ1-6; tentatively, D is TRBD1 (6 bases). This CDR3 is built from 18 residues. Trimming left V 1 base short and J 0 bases short, with 13 bases between. The germline gives CDR1 LGHDT, CDR2 YNNKEL (reference sequence). CDR3 in amino acids: CASSQGGGLSSYNSPLHF. CDR3 bases: TGTGCCAGCAGCCAAGGGGGGGGCCTTAGCTCCTATAATTCACCCCTCCACTTT.

This clonotype has at least ten counts. CDR3 in amino acids: CASSLYGTSIRGEQFF. The DNA of the CDR3 is TGTGCCAGCAGCTTATATGGGACTAGCATTCGGGGTGAGCAGTTCTTC. The rearrangement links TRBV7-3 to TRBJ2-1, with 9 nucleotides matching TRBD2. Germline CDR1 and CDR2: SGHTA and FQGTGA. CDR3 length: 16 residues. Trimming took 2 bases from V and 9 from J; bases not matched to a gene: 11.

This clonotype was seen ten or more times. The chain links TRBV20-1 to TRBJ1-2, with TRBD1 matching 9 bases. The CDR3 is made up of 12 amino acids. Germline lookup yields CDR1 DFQATT and CDR2 SNEGSKA (reference sequence). The trim removed 6 bases at V and 5 bases at J, leaving 4 bases unmatched. The CDR3 coding sequence is TGCAGTGCCCAGACAGGGGGTTATGGCTACACCTTC. It encodes CSAQTGGYGYTF.

This clonotype was found many times. The rearrangement joins TRBV5-4 to TRBJ2-1, with 9 positions matching TRBD2. V shed 4 bases, J shed 6 bases, and the junction held 11 bases outside the gene matches. Looked up from germline, CDR1 is SGHNT and CDR2 is YYREEE (reference sequence). The CDR3 is 16 residues long. CDR3 sequence: CASSPPGTSWSNEQFF. The CDR3 coding sequence is TGTGCCAGCAGCCCCCCCGGGACTAGCTGGTCCAATGAGCAGTTCTTC.

In this sample, this clonotype turned up many times. The V gene is TRBV7-2, the J gene TRBJ1-1; the match to TRBD1 covers 8 bases. The length of the CDR3 is 10 residues. V trimming: 4 bases; J trimming: 14 bases; junction bases outside the gene matches: 3. CDR1 and CDR2 from the germline V gene are SGHTA and FQGNSA. DNA for the CDR3: TGTGCCAGCAGCTCGACAGGGGCATTCTTT. Its protein is CASSSTGAFF.

This clonotype came up many times. The rearrangement uses TRBV4-3 and TRBJ1-2, with D hard to call. Germline V lookup: CDR1 LGHNA, CDR2 YSLEER. Trimming removed 0 bases from V and 2 bases from J, with 7 bases in between. This CDR3 region has 14 residues. Here the CDR3 reads CASSQEGRNYGYTF. The CDR3 DNA is TGCGCCAGCAGCCAAGAAGGCAGAAACTATGGCTACACCTTC.